The 18 T cell receptor beta chains below come from one sample, sequenced in a study of T cell repertoires in cytomegalovirus infection. No antigen has been identified for these receptors. A single record per CDR3 protein comes from TCRdb applying MiXCR to the reads. In the table there are roughly 860,000 distinct CDR3 sequences, over 25% of which are singletons. Source: cultured CD8+ T cells from PBMCs, taken from culture after CMV antigen stimulation. Receptors originate from a human donor in good health (CMV status not recorded). Some clones in this sample may be carry-over from other donors' samples.

The table lists this clonotype with a count of one. The CDR3 loop reads CAISEIAGVGNYGYTF. The CDR3 DNA reads TGTGCCATCAGTGAGATCGCAGGGGTGGGTAACTATGGCTACACCTTC. This chain links TRBV10-3 with TRBJ1-2; D is perhaps TRBD1 (6 bases). Germline V gene data show CDR1 as ENHRY and CDR2 as SYGVKD. The V and J ends lost 2 bases and 1 base respectively, with 14 bases between them. CDR3 size: 16 residues.

This clonotype occurred many times. V usage is TRBV7-8 and J usage is TRBJ2-3; the D is unclear. Between the trimmed V and J ends, which lost 1 base and 6 bases, there was a span of 5 bases. CDR3 length: 12 amino acids. The germline V gene encodes CDR1 SGHVS and CDR2 FQNEAQ. The CDR3 DNA sequence: TGTGCCAGCAGCTTAGGTGATGATACGCAGTATTTT. Translating gives CASSLGDDTQYF.

The chain is built from TRBV4-3 and TRBJ2-5; weak D call: TRBD1 (6 bases). The CDR3 consists of 15 residues. V was shortened by 1 base and J by 2 bases, with 11 bases between the two germline ends. Germline CDR1 LGHNA, CDR2 YSLEER. CDR3 nucleotides: TGCGCCAGCAGCCAAGGTCGAGGGGGACAAGAGACCCAGTACTTC. Its translation is CASSQGRGGQETQYF.

The sample holds a few counts of this clonotype. This chain links TRBV25-1 with TRBJ1-1, with 7 nucleotides matching TRBD1. The ends lost 4 bases at V and 3 bases at J; junction bases unmatched: 8. Germline values: CDR1 MGHDK, CDR2 SYGVNS. This CDR3 region has 15 residues. The CDR3 sequence is CASSVRQGSDTEAFF. For the CDR3, the DNA is TGTGCCAGCAGTGTACGACAGGGTAGCGACACTGAAGCTTTCTTT.

This CDR3 reads CASSSWSPSNEQFF. The CDR3 DNA sequence: TGTGCCAGCAGTTCCTGGAGCCCCAGCAATGAGCAGTTCTTC. The genes are TRBV27 and TRBJ2-1; D uncertain. V was clipped by 4 bases and J by 6 bases, with 13 bases between them. Germline V CDR1 and CDR2: MNHEY, SMNVEV (reference sequence). The CDR3 contains 14 residues.

The rearrangement joins TRBV12-3 or TRBV12-4 to TRBJ2-7; D is unclear. The V and J ends lost 4 bases and 1 base respectively, with 14 bases between them. CDR3 size: 15 residues. The CDR3 sequence: CASSSLRQGSYEQYF. DNA for the CDR3: TGTGCCAGCAGTTCCCTCCGACAAGGATCCTACGAGCAGTACTTC.

The rearrangement links TRBV7-2 to TRBJ1-5; TRBD1 matches 7 bases. CDR1 and CDR2 from the germline V gene are SGHTA and FQGNSA. This CDR3 contains 16 residues. V was clipped by 1 base and J by 4 bases; unmatched bases: 7. For the CDR3, the DNA is TGTGCCAGCAGCTTAGGAGATTGGGACAGAAATCAGCCCCAGCATTTT. It is translated as CASSLGDWDRNQPQHF.

This clonotype has a handful of counts. This rearrangement joins TRBV19 to TRBJ2-5, with TRBD1 identical over 8 bases. The ends lost 8 bases at V and 3 bases at J; junction bases unmatched: 5. The CDR3 contains 13 residues. Germline V gives CDR1 LNHDA, CDR2 SQIVND (reference sequence). This CDR3 reads CASGTGSEETQYF. CDR3 in DNA: TGTGCCAGTGGGACAGGTTCGGAAGAGACCCAGTACTTC.

This clonotype was observed a handful of times. V is TRBV29-1 and J is TRBJ2-3; 10 nucleotides match TRBD1. V was clipped by 5 bases and J by 1 base; unmatched bases: 6. Germline CDR1 reads SQVTM; CDR2 reads ANQGSEA. The CDR3 covers 15 residues. The CDR3 is CSVLETGGGTDTQYF. The CDR3 DNA reads TGCAGCGTTCTAGAGACAGGGGGCGGCACAGATACGCAGTATTTT.

Regarding this clonotype: It may be a read error: a sequence one base away is much more abundant. This chain links TRBV12-3 or TRBV12-4 with TRBJ1-2, with 9 bases that match TRBD1. This CDR3 region has 11 residues. The ends lost 6 bases at V and 10 bases at J; junction bases unmatched: 3. CDR3 in DNA: TGTGCCAGCAGACAGGGGGCAGACTACACCTTC. Amino acids: CASRQGADYTF.

The rearrangement uses TRBV4-1 and TRBJ1-2, with D possibly matching TRBD1 (6 bases). CDR3 size: 16 residues. V was cut by 0 bases and J by 5 bases, with 16 bases left in between. The germline gives CDR1 MGHRA, CDR2 YSYEKL. The CDR3 coding sequence is TGCGCCAGCAGCCAAGATCTGACAGGCGGGCGATATGGCTACACCTTC. Amino acids: CASSQDLTGGRYGYTF.

The rearrangement joins TRBV7-6 to TRBJ1-1; D might be TRBD1 (5 bases). The CDR3 extends over 17 amino acids. Germline V lookup: CDR1 SGHVS, CDR2 FNYEAQ. V lost 1 base, J lost 0 bases, and 15 bases lay in between. The CDR3 region has the DNA TGTGCCAGCAGCTTAGGGGACGCCTTCGTTATGAACACTGAAGCTTTCTTT. Protein product: CASSLGDAFVMNTEAFF. The entire variable domain, with the rest obtained from reference TRBV7-6 and TRBJ1-1, is as follows: GAGVSQSPRYKVTKRGQDVALRCDPISGHVSLYWYRQALGQGPEFLTYFNYEAQQDKSGLPNDRFSAERPEGSISTLTIQRTEQRDSAMYRCASSLGDAFVMNTEAFFGQGTRLTVV.

The gene calls are TRBV2 and TRBJ2-1; TRBD2 agrees at 10 bases. V dropped 2 bases and J dropped 7; count of bases not matched to a gene: 5. The CDR3 loop spans 15 amino acids. Per germline, CDR1 SNHLY and CDR2 FYNNEI. CDR3 in DNA: TGTGCCAGCAGTGAAAGCGGGGGGGCCAGAAATGAGCAGTTCTTC. This encodes CASSESGGARNEQFF.

This chain joins TRBV5-6 and TRBJ1-6; TRBD1 agrees at 9 bases. There are 16 residues in the CDR3. Germline values: CDR1 SGHDT, CDR2 YYEEEE. The ends lost 3 bases at V and 10 bases at J; junction bases unmatched: 11. The CDR3 loop is CASSSQVGQGDSPLHF. Here the CDR3 DNA reads TGTGCCAGCAGCTCCCAAGTGGGACAGGGTGACTCACCCCTCCACTTT. The full variable domain, rest sourced from reference TRBV5-6 and TRBJ1-6, is DAGVTQSPTHLIKTRGQQVTLRCSPKSGHDTVSWYQQALGQGPQFIFQYYEEEERQRGNFPDRFSGHQFPNYSSELNVNALLLGDSALYLCASSSQVGQGDSPLHFGNGTRLTVT.

Points on this clonotype: It may be a read error: a sequence one base away is much more abundant. This sequence joins TRBV7-3 and TRBJ2-1; TRBD2 matches 7 bases. This CDR3 has 15 residues. V was clipped by 4 bases and J by 6 bases; unmatched bases: 9. Germline CDR1 is SGHTA and CDR2 is FQGTGA. As DNA, the CDR3 is TGTGCCAGCAGCTACCGCTCGGGGGGATTCAATGAGCAGTTCTTC. Translation gives CASSYRSGGFNEQFF.

The chain combines TRBV28 with TRBJ2-2, with D maybe TRBD1 (5 bases). Germline values: CDR1 MDHEN, CDR2 SYDVKM. This CDR3 spans 13 amino acids. The ends were cut back, 7 bases at V and 4 bases at J, with 10 bases in the middle. The CDR3 loop reads CASTMTVTGELFF. The CDR3 DNA reads TGTGCCAGCACCATGACAGTCACCGGGGAGCTGTTTTTT.

This clonotype turned up a few times. V and J are TRBV10-3 and TRBJ2-7; D not resolved. The CDR3 sequence is 13 residues long. CDR1 and CDR2 (germline): ENHRY, SYGVKD. The V and J ends lost 0 bases and 5 bases respectively, with 8 bases between them. CDR3 in amino acids: CAISESGGDEQYV. Written as DNA, the CDR3 is TGTGCCATCAGTGAGTCAGGCGGCGACGAGCAGTACGTC.

Ten or more counts support this clonotype. CDR3 amino acids: CSVAGPTEAFF. The CDR3 DNA is TGCAGCGTTGCGGGACCTACTGAAGCTTTCTTT. The chain is built from TRBV29-1 and TRBJ1-1; D is possibly TRBD1 (5 bases). From germline, CDR1 is SQVTM and CDR2 ANQGSEA. Trimming cost V 4 bases and J 5 bases, with 8 bases left between them. This CDR3 contains 11 residues.